One and the same sample provided the 2 T cell receptor beta chains below, sequenced in a study of T cell responses to AZD1222 COVID-19 vaccine. Data came from immunoSEQ multiplex PCR; TCRdb stores just in-frame clones and leaves some out. The sample includes some 180,000 clones, approximately 94% of them seen just once. The material sequenced was peripheral blood, taken 28 days after the second dose of the MenACWY control vaccine. Receptor source: an adult who received the MenACWY meningococcal vaccine as a control.

The V call is TRBV18, the J call TRBJ2-1; 10 positions match TRBD2. Germline V CDR1 and CDR2: KGHSH, LQKENI. The CDR3 totals 15 residues. Trimming at V came to 3 bases and at J to 1 base, leaving 0 bases not matched to a gene. Here the CDR3 reads CASSPTSGSYNEQFF. The CDR3 coding sequence is TGTGCCAGCTCACCGACTAGCGGGTCCTACAATGAGCAGTTCTTC.

This clone was seen once. This chain connects TRBV4-1 to TRBJ2-2; D might be TRBD2 (5 bases). V gave up 3 bases and J gave up 6 bases, with 20 bases separating them. Germline CDR1 MGHRA, CDR2 YSYEKL. The CDR3 totals 17 residues. CDR3 region: CASSHPRTYPEAGELFF. The CDR3 DNA follows: TGCGCCAGCAGCCATCCTAGGACTTACCCTGAGGCCGGGGAGCTGTTTTTT.